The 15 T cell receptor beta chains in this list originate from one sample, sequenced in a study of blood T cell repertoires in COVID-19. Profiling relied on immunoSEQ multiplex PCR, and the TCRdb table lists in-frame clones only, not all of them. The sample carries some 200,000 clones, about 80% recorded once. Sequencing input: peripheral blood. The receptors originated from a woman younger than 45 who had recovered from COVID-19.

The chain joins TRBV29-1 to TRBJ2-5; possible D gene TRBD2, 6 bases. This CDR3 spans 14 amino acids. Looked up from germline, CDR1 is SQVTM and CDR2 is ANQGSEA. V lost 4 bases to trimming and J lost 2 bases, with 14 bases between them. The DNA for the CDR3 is TGCAGCGTTGGCCTCGTGGGGGGACAAGAGACCCAGTACTTC. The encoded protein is CSVGLVGGQETQYF.

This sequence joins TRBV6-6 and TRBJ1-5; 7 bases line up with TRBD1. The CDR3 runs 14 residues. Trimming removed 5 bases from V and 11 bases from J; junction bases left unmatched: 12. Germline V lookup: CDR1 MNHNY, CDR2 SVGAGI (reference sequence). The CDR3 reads CASSPWTGKGTQHF. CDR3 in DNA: TGTGCCAGCAGTCCCTGGACAGGTAAGGGGACCCAGCATTTT.

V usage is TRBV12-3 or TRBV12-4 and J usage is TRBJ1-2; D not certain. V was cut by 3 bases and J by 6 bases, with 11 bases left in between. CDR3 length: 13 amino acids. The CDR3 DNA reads TGTGCCAGCAGTTTGCGCGGCGTCCATGGCTACACCTTC. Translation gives CASSLRGVHGYTF.

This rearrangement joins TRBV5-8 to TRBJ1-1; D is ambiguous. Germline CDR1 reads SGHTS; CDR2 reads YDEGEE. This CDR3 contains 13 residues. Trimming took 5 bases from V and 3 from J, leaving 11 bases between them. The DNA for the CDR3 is TGTGCCAGCAGTCACCTACCTGACACTGAAGCTTTCTTT. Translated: CASSHLPDTEAFF.

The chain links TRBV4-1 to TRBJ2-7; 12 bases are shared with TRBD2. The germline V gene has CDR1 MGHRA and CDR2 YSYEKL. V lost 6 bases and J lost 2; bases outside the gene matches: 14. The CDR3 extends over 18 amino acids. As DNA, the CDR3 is TGCGCCAGCAGGGCCTCCCTGGGGACTAGCGGGCTTCCCTACGAGCAGTACTTC. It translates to CASRASLGTSGLPYEQYF.

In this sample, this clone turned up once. As DNA, the CDR3 is TGCGCCAGCAGCTTGGCGGCGGGAGGAAACACCGGGGAGCTGTTTTTT. Translation: CASSLAAGGNTGELFF. The chain links TRBV5-1 to TRBJ2-2; the match to TRBD2 covers 8 bases. The CDR3 runs to 16 residues. The germline V gene has CDR1 SGHRS and CDR2 YFSETQ. Unmatched junction bases numbered 3, after V lost 0 bases and J lost 2 bases.

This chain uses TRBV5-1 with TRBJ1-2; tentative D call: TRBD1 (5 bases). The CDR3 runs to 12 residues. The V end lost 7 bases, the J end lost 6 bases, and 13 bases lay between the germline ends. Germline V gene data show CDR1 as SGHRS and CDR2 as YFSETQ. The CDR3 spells CASAWAGDGYTF. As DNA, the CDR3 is TGCGCCAGCGCATGGGCGGGGGATGGCTACACCTTC. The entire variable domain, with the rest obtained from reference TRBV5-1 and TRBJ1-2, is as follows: KAGVTQTPRYLIKTRGQQVTLSCSPISGHRSVSWYQQTPGQGLQFLFEYFSETQRNKGNFPGRFSGRQFSNSRSEMNVSTLELGDSALYLCASAWAGDGYTFGSGTRLTVV.

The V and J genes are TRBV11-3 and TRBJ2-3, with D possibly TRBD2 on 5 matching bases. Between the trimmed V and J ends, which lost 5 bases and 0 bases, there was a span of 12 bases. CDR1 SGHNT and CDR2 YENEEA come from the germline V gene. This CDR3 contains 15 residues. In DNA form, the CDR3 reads TGTGCCAGCAGCCGAGTCGCGGGCAGCACAGATACGCAGTATTTT. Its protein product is CASSRVAGSTDTQYF.

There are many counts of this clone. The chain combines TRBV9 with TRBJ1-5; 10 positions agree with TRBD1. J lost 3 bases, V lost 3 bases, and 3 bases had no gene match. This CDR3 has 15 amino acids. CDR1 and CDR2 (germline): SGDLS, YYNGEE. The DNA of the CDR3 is TGTGCCAGCAGCGCCGGGACAGGGGTCAATCAGCCCCAGCATTTT. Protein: CASSAGTGVNQPQHF.

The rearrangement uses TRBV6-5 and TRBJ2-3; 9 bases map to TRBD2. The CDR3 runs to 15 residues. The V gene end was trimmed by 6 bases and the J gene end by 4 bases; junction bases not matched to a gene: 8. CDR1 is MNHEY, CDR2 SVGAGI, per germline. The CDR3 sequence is CASRMASGNADTQYF. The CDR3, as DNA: TGTGCCAGCAGGATGGCTAGCGGGAACGCAGATACGCAGTATTTT.

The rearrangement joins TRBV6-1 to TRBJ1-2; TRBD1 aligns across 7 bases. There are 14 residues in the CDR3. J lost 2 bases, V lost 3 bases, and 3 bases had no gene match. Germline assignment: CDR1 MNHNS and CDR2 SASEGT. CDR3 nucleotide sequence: TGTGCCAGCAGTGAGGGCAGGGGGAACTATGGCTACACCTTC. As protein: CASSEGRGNYGYTF.

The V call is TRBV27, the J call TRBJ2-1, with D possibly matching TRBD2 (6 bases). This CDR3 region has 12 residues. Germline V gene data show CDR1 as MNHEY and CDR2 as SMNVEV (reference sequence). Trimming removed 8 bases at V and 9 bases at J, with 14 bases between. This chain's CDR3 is CASRPSGVEQFF. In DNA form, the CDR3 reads TGTGCCAGCCGACCTTCGGGAGTTGAGCAGTTCTTC.

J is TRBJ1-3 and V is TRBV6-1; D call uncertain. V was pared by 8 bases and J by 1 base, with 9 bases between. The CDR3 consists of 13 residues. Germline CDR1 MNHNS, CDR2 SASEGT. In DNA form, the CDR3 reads TGTGCCAGCGAGGGATGGTCTGGAAACACCATATATTTT. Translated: CASEGWSGNTIYF.

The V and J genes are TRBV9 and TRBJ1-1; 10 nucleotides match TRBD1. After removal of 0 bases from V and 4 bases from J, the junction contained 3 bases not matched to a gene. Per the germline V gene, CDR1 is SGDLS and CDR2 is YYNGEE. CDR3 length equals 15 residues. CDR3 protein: CASSVGQGAGTEAFF. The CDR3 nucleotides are TGTGCCAGCAGCGTAGGACAGGGGGCGGGCACTGAAGCTTTCTTT.

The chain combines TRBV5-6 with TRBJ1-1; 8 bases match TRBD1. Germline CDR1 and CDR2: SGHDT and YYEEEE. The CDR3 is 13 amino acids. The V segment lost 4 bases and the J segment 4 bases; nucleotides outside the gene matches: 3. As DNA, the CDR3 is TGTGCCAGCAGCCCCGACAGGGGCACTGAAGCTTTCTTT. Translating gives CASSPDRGTEAFF. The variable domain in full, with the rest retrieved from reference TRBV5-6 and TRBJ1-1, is DAGVTQSPTHLIKTRGQQVTLRCSPKSGHDTVSWYQQALGQGPQFIFQYYEEEERQRGNFPDRFSGHQFPNYSSELNVNALLLGDSALYLCASSPDRGTEAFFGQGTRLTVV.